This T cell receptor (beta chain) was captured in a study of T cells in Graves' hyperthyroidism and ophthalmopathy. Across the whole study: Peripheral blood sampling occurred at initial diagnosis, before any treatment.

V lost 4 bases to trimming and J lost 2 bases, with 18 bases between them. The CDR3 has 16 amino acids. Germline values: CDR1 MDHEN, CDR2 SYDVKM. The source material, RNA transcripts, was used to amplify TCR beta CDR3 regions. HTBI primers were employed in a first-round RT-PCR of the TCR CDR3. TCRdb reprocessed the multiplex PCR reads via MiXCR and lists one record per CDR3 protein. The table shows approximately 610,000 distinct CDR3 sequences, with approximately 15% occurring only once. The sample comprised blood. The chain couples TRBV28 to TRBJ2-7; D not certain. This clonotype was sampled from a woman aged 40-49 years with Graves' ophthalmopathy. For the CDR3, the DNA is TGTGCCAGCAGTTACCCCCTTGCTTTATACGCCTACGAGCAGTACTTC. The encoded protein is CASSYPLALYAYEQYF.